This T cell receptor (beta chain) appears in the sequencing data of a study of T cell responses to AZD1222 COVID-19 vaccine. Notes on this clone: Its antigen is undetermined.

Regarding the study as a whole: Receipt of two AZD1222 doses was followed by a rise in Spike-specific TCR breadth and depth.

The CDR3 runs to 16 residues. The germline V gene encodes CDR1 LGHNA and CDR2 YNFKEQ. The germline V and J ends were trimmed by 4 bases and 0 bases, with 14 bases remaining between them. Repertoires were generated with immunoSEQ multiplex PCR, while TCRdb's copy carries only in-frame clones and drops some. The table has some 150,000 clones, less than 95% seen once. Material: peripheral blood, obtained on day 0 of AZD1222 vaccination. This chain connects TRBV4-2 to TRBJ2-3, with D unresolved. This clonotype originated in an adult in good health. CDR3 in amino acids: CASSPLIDTSTDTQYF. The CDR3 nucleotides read TGTGCCAGCAGCCCTCTAATTGACACTAGCACAGATACGCAGTATTTT.